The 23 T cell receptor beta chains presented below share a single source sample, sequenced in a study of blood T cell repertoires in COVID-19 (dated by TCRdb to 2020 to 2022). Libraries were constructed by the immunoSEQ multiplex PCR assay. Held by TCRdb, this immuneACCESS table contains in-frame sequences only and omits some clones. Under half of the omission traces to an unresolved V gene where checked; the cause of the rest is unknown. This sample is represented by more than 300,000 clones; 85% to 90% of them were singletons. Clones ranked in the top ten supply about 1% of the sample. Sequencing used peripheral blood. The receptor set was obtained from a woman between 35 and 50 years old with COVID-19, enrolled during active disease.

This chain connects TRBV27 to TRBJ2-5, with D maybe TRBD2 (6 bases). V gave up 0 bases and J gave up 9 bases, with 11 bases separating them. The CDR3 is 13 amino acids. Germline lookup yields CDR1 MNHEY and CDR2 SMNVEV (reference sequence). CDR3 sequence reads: CASSLSNGEAQYF. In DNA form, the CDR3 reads TGTGCCAGCAGTTTATCGAACGGGGAGGCCCAGTACTTC.

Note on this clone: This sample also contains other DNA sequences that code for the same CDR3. The CDR3 region is CASSLVQGNTEAFF. The CDR3 DNA reads as TGTGCCAGCAGCTTGGTACAGGGGAACACTGAAGCTTTCTTT. The chain couples TRBV5-4 to TRBJ1-1; weak D call: TRBD1 (6 bases). Germline assignment: CDR1 SGHNT and CDR2 YYREEE (reference sequence). V was shortened by 0 bases and J by 1 base, with 7 bases between the two germline ends. This CDR3 contains 14 residues.

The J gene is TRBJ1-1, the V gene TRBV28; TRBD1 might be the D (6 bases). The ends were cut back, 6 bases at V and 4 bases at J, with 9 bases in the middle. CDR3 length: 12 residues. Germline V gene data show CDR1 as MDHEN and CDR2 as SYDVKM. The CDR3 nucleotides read TGTGCCAGCAGATCAGGGGCCACTGAAGCTTTCTTT. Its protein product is CASRSGATEAFF. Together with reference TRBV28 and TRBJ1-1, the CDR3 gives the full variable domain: DVKVTQSSRYLVKRTGEKVFLECVQDMDHENMFWYRQDPGLGLRLIYFSYDVKMKEKGDIPEGYSVSREKKERFSLILESASTNQTSMYLCASRSGATEAFFGQGTRLTVV.

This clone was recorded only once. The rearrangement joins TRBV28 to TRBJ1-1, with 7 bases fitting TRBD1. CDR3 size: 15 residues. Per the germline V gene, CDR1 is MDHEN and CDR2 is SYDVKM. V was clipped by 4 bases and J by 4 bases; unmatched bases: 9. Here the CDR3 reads CASSSRGPLGTEAFF. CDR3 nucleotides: TGTGCCAGCAGTTCGAGGGGGCCCTTGGGCACTGAAGCTTTCTTT.

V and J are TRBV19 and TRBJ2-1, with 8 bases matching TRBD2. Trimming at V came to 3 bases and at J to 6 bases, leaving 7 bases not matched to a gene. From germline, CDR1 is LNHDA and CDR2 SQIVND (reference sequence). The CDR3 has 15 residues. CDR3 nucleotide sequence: TGTGCCAGTAGTATCTCGGGGACTAGGGTCAATGAGCAGTTCTTC. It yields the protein CASSISGTRVNEQFF.

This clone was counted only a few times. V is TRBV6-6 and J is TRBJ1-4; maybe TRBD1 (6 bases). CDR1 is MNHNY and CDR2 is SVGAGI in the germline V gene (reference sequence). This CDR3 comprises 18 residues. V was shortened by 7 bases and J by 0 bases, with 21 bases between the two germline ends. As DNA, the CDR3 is TGTGCCAGCATTCGAAGCCCGGGACAAATTCCAACTAATGAAAAACTGTTTTTT. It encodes CASIRSPGQIPTNEKLFF.

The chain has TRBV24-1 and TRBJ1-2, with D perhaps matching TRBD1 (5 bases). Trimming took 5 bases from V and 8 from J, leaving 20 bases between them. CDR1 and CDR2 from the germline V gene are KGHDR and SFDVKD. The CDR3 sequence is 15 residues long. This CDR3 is CATSGALDQGRGYTF. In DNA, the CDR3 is TGTGCCACCAGTGGAGCCCTCGACCAGGGCAGGGGCTACACCTTC.

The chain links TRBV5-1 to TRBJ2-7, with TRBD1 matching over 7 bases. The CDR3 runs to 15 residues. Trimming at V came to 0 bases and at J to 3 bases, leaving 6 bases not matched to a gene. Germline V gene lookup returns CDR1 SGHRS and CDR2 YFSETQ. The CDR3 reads CASSLAGTEHYEQYF. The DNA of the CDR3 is TGCGCCAGCAGCTTGGCGGGGACAGAACACTACGAGCAGTACTTC.

CDR3 DNA: TGTGCCAGCAGCTTAGACTATCCCTACTACAATGAGCAGTTCTTC. This gives the protein CASSLDYPYYNEQFF. V and J are TRBV5-4 and TRBJ2-1; D may be TRBD2 (5 bases). V dropped 2 bases and J dropped 3 bases, with 12 bases sitting between them. The length of the CDR3 is 15 residues. Germline V gene sequence: CDR1 SGHNT, CDR2 YYREEE (reference sequence).

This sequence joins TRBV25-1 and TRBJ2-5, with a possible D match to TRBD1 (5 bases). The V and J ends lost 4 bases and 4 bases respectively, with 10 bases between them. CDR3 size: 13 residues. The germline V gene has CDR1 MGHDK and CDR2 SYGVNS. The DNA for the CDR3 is TGTGCCAGCAGTGCTATCAGGGTAGAGACCCAGTACTTC. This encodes CASSAIRVETQYF.

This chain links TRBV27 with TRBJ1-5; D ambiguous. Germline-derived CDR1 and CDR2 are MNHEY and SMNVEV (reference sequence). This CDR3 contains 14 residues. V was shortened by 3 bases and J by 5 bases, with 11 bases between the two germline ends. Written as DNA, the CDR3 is TGTGCCAGCAGTTTGGGTCAGCGGTATCAGCCCCAGCATTTT. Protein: CASSLGQRYQPQHF.

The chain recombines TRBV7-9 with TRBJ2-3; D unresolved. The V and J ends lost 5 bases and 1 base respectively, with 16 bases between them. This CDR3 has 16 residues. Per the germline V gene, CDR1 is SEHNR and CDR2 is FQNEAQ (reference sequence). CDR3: CASSLTPRGRTDTQYF. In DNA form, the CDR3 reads TGTGCCAGCAGCCTAACCCCTAGAGGCCGCACAGATACGCAGTATTTT.

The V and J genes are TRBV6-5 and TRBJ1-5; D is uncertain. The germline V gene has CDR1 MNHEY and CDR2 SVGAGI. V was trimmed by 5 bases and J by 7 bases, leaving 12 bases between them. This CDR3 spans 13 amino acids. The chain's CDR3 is CASSPHPRQPQHF. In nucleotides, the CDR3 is TGTGCCAGCAGTCCCCATCCCAGGCAGCCCCAGCATTTT.

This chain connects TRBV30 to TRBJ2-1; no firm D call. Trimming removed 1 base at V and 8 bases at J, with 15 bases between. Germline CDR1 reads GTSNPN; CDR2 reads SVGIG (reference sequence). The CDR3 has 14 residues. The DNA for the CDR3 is TGTGCCTGGAGTGCAATTATCGACATGTATGAGCAGTTCTTC. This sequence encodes CAWSAIIDMYEQFF.

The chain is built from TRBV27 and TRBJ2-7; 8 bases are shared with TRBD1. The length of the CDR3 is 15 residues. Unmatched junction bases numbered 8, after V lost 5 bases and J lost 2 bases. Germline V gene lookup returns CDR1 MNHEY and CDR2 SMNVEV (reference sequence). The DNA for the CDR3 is TGTGCCAGCAGTCCCGGGACAGGAACTACCTACGAGCAGTACTTC. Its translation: CASSPGTGTTYEQYF.

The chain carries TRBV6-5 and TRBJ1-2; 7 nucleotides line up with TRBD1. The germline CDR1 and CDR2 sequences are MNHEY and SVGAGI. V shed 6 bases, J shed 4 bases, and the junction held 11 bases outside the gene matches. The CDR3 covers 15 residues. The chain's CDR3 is CASRGGYGQAYGYTF. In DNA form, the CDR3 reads TGTGCCAGCAGGGGGGGCTATGGACAGGCCTATGGCTACACCTTC.

CDR3 amino acids: CASRTIGMTDEQFF. The CDR3 DNA reads as TGTGCCAGTCGAACTATCGGCATGACAGATGAGCAGTTCTTC. The V gene is TRBV19, the J gene TRBJ2-1, with D possibly TRBD1 on 5 matching bases. With 8 bases removed from V and 8 bases from J, the gap between germline ends came to 19 bases. There are 14 residues in the CDR3. CDR1 LNHDA and CDR2 SQIVND come from the germline V gene (reference sequence).

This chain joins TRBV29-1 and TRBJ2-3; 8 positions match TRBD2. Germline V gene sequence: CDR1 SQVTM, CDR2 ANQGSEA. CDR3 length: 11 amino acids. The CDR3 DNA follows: TGCACGGGAGGGGGTGCAGATACGCAGTATTTT. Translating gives CTGGGADTQYF.

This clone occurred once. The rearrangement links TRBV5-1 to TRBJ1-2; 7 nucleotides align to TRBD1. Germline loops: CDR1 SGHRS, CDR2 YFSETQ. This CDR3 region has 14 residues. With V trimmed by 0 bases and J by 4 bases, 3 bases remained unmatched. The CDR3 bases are TGCGCCAGCAGCTTGGAGGCAGGGGGCTATGGCTACACCTTC. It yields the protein CASSLEAGGYGYTF.

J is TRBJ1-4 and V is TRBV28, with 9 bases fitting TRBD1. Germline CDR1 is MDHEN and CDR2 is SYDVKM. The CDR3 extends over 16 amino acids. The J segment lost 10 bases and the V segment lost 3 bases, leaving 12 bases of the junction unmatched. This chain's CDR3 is CASSLWTGEGRLKLFF. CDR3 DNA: TGTGCCAGCAGTTTGTGGACAGGGGAAGGACGGTTAAAACTGTTTTTT.

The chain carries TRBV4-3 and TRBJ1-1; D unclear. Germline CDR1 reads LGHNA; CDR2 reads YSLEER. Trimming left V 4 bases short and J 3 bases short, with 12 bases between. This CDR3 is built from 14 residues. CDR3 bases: TGCGCCAGCAGCCCAGACCACGGGGACACTGAAGCTTTCTTT. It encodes CASSPDHGDTEAFF.

The CDR3 reads CASSKGQGSYNSPLHF. CDR3 coding DNA: TGTGCCAGTAGTAAGGGACAGGGCTCCTATAATTCACCCCTCCACTTT. The chain couples TRBV19 to TRBJ1-6; 9 positions agree with TRBD1. This CDR3 contains 16 residues. Trimming removed 4 bases from V and 0 bases from J; junction bases left unmatched: 1. Germline CDR1 is LNHDA and CDR2 is SQIVND (reference sequence).

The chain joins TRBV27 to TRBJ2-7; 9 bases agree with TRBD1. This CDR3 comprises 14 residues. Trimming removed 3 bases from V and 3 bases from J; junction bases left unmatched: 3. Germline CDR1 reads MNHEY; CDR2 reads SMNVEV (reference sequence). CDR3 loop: CASSFWDRVYEQYF. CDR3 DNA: TGTGCCAGCAGTTTTTGGGACAGGGTCTACGAGCAGTACTTC.